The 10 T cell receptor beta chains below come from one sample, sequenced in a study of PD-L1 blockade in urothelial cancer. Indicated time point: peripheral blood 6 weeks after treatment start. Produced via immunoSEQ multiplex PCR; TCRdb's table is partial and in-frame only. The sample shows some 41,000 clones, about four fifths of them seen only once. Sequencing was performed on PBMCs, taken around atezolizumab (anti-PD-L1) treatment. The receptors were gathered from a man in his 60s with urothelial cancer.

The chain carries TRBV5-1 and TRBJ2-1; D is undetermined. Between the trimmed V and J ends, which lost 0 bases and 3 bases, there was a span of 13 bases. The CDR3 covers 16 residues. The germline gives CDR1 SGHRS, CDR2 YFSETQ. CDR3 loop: CASSLGYRASYNEQFF. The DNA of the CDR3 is TGCGCCAGCAGCTTGGGGTACCGAGCGAGCTACAATGAGCAGTTCTTC.

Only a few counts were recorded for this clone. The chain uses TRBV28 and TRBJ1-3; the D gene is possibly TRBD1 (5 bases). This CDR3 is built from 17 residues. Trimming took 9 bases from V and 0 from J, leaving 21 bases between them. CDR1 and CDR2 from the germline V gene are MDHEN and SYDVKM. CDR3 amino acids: CASKTAGRESSGNTIYF. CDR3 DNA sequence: TGTGCCAGTAAGACAGCGGGCAGGGAGAGCTCTGGAAACACCATATATTTT.

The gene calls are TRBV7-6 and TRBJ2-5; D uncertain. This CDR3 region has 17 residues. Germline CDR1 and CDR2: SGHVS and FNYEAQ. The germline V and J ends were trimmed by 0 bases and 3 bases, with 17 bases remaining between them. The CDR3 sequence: CASSLAAVRSPKETQYF. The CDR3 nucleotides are TGTGCCAGCAGCTTAGCGGCTGTGCGGAGCCCTAAAGAGACCCAGTACTTC.

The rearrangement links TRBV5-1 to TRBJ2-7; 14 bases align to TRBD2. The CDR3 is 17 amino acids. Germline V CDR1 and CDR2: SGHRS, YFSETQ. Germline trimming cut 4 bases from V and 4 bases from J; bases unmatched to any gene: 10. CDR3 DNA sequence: TGCGCCAGCAGCCCCGGACTAGCGGGGGGCCGTCGGTACGAGCAGTACTTC. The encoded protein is CASSPGLAGGRRYEQYF.

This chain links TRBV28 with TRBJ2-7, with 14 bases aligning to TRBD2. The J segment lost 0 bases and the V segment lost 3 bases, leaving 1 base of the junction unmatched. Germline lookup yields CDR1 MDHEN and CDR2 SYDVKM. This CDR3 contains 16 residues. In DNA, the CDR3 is TGTGCCAGCAGTTTGACTAGCGGGGGGGCCTCCTACGAGCAGTACTTC. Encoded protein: CASSLTSGGASYEQYF.

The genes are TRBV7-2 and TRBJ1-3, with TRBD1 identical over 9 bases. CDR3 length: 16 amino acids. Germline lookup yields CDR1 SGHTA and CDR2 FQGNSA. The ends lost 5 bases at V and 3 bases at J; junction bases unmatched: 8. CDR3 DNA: TGTGCCAGCAGCCTACAGGGGGCCCCGGTTGGAAACACCATATATTTT. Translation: CASSLQGAPVGNTIYF. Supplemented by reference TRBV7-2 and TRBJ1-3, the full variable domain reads GAGVSQSPSNKVTEKGKDVELRCDPISGHTALYWYRQSLGQGLEFLIYFQGNSAPDKSGLPSDRFSAERTGGSVSTLTIQRTQQEDSAVYLCASSLQGAPVGNTIYFGEGSWLTVV.

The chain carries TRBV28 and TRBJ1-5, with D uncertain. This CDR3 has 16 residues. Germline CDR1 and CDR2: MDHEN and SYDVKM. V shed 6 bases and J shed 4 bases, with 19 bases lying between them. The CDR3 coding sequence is TGTGCCAGCAGGTTGACCGGAGCCGGAGGGAATCAGCCCCAGCATTTT. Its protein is CASRLTGAGGNQPQHF.

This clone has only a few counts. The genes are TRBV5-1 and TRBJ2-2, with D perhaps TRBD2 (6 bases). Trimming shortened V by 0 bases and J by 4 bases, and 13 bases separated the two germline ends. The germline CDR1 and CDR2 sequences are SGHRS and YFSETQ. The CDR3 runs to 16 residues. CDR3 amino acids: CASSLEGGAVTGELFF. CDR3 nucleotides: TGCGCCAGCAGCTTGGAAGGAGGGGCAGTCACCGGGGAGCTGTTTTTT.

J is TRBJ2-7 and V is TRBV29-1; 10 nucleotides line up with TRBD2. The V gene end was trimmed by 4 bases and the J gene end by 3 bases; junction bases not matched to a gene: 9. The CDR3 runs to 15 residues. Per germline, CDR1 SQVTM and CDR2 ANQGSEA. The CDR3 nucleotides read TGCAGCGTTGTTAGGAGGCTAGCGGGGGACTACGAGCAGTACTTC. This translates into CSVVRRLAGDYEQYF.

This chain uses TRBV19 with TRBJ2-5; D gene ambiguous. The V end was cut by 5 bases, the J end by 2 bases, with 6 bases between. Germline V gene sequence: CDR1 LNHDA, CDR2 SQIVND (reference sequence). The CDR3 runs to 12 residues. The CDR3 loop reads CASSVHQETQYF. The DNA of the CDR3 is TGTGCCAGTAGTGTCCATCAAGAGACCCAGTACTTC.